Sequencing of this T cell receptor beta chain was carried out in a study of lymphopenia after photon versus proton radiotherapy. With respect to this clone: The antigen is undetermined.

Using immunoSEQ multiplex PCR, the repertoire was profiled, and TCRdb retains in-frame clones only, with some absent. This sample carries 50,000 or so clones, 80% to 95% of them seen once, and the ten largest clones take approximately 19%. There are 15 residues in the CDR3. Germline V gives CDR1 MGHRA, CDR2 YSYEKL. The J segment lost 6 bases and the V segment lost 1 base, leaving 3 bases of the junction unmatched. Broader study findings: Relative stability marked proton patients; photon patients lost diversity and naive cells.

The material was peripheral blood, obtained from a patient treated with photon-based radiotherapy. The chain uses TRBV4-1 and TRBJ2-1; 10 bases map to TRBD1. The TCR was taken from a woman in her forties with cholangiocarcinoma. In nucleotides, the CDR3 is TGCGCCAGCAGCCAAGCCGGGACAGGGGTCAATGAGCAGTTCTTC. Its translation is CASSQAGTGVNEQFF.